Below, 14 T cell receptor beta chains from the same sample are listed, as sequenced in a study of shared clonotypes between healthy human individuals. Measured with immunoSEQ multiplex PCR; TCRdb has only the in-frame clones, and not every one. The table includes 2 million to 3 million clones, over 85% detected once. Sequencing used naive CD4+ T cells from PBMCs. Sample subset: CD45RA+ positively selected. The receptor set was obtained from a man between 18 and 35 years old in good health. Some clones in this sample may be carry-over from other donors' samples.

As concerns this clone: Sequence at one end of the junction differs from germline and may be a read error. This chain links TRBV5-4 with TRBJ1-5; tentatively, D is TRBD1 (6 bases). The CDR3 covers 12 residues. Germline-derived CDR1 and CDR2 are SGHNT and YYREEE (reference sequence). In nucleotides, the CDR3 is TGTGCCAGCAGCTTGGTAATGGTCCGGGGGCACTTT. Amino acids: CASSLVMVRGHF.

The rearrangement links TRBV5-1 to TRBJ2-3; TRBD2 matches at 11 bases. The CDR3 is made up of 17 amino acids. V lost 4 bases and J lost 5; bases outside the gene matches: 12. Germline-derived CDR1 and CDR2 are SGHRS and YFSETQ. CDR3 amino acids: CASSPALLAGVVDTQYF. DNA for the CDR3: TGCGCCAGCAGCCCAGCTCTACTAGCGGGAGTGGTAGATACGCAGTATTTT. Drawing the rest from reference TRBV5-1 and TRBJ2-3, the complete variable domain is KAGVTQTPRYLIKTRGQQVTLSCSPISGHRSVSWYQQTPGQGLQFLFEYFSETQRNKGNFPGRFSGRQFSNSRSEMNVSTLELGDSALYLCASSPALLAGVVDTQYFGPGTRLTVL.

The rearrangement links TRBV11-2 to TRBJ2-2; 11 bases are a match to TRBD2. Germline CDR1 reads SGHAT; CDR2 reads FQNNGV. V shed 1 base, J shed 6 bases, and the junction held 7 bases outside the gene matches. The CDR3 contains 17 residues. CDR3 sequence reads: CASSLGTSGRIPGELFF. The CDR3 nucleotides read TGTGCCAGCAGCTTAGGAACTAGCGGGAGAATCCCCGGGGAGCTGTTTTTT.

The chain's CDR3 is CASGGRRGSYEQYF. CDR3 DNA sequence: TGTGCCAGCGGGGGCAGGCGCGGTTCCTACGAGCAGTACTTC. The V call is TRBV9, the J call TRBJ2-7, with D perhaps matching TRBD1 (6 bases). The germline V gene encodes CDR1 SGDLS and CDR2 YYNGEE. CDR3 length: 14 residues. V was cut by 7 bases and J by 1 base, with 15 bases left in between.

Comment on this clone: Other DNA variants within this sample encode the same CDR3. The chain couples TRBV28 to TRBJ1-2; D remains unclear. V gave up 2 bases and J gave up 5 bases, with 9 bases separating them. Germline V CDR1 and CDR2: MDHEN, SYDVKM. The CDR3 totals 13 residues. The CDR3 loop is CASSLKGFYGYTF. CDR3 in DNA: TGTGCCAGCAGTTTAAAGGGCTTTTATGGCTACACCTTC.

The V gene is TRBV18, the J gene TRBJ1-4; the D is unclear. Germline V CDR1 and CDR2: KGHSH, LQKENI. The CDR3 is made up of 13 amino acids. V was cut by 1 base and J by 6 bases, with 6 bases left in between. Written as DNA, the CDR3 is TGTGCCAGCTCACCACAGGTGGATGAAAAACTGTTTTTT. This gives the protein CASSPQVDEKLFF.

This rearrangement joins TRBV5-1 to TRBJ2-2, with 10 bases lining up with TRBD1. CDR3 length: 17 amino acids. CDR1 SGHRS and CDR2 YFSETQ come from the germline V gene. V was pared by 1 base and J by 5 bases, with 8 bases of the junction left unmatched. Written as DNA, the CDR3 is TGCGCCAGCAGCTTGACCAGGACAGGGGGTGATACCGGGGAGCTGTTTTTT. Translated: CASSLTRTGGDTGELFF.

The J gene is TRBJ2-5, the V gene TRBV5-1; TRBD2 agrees at 8 bases. The tail of the sequence fits TRBJ2-7 better, so the J call may be wrong. Germline-derived CDR1 and CDR2 are SGHRS and YFSETQ. The CDR3 has 14 residues. The CDR3 DNA reads TGCGCCAGCAGGTGGGTAGCGGGAACCTACGAGCAGTACTTC. It translates to CASRWVAGTYEQYF.

This clone came up once. V usage is TRBV2 and J usage is TRBJ2-7; TRBD1 matches at 8 bases. The CDR3 loop spans 14 amino acids. Germline lookup yields CDR1 SNHLY and CDR2 FYNNEI. The V segment lost 9 bases and the J segment 3 bases; nucleotides outside the gene matches: 10. The CDR3 loop reads CASRGRTGNYEQYF. Here the CDR3 DNA reads TGTGCCAGTCGGGGACGGACAGGGAACTACGAGCAGTACTTC.

The chain couples TRBV5-1 to TRBJ1-1; 8 nucleotides align to TRBD1. From germline, CDR1 is SGHRS and CDR2 YFSETQ. Unmatched junction bases numbered 11, after V lost 4 bases and J lost 3 bases. The CDR3 extends over 16 amino acids. In DNA form, the CDR3 reads TGCGCCAGCAGCCTCGACCCGGACAGGGCCCACACTGAAGCTTTCTTT. The encoded protein is CASSLDPDRAHTEAFF. Full variable domain (remainder filled in from reference TRBV5-1 and TRBJ1-1): KAGVTQTPRYLIKTRGQQVTLSCSPISGHRSVSWYQQTPGQGLQFLFEYFSETQRNKGNFPGRFSGRQFSNSRSEMNVSTLELGDSALYLCASSLDPDRAHTEAFFGQGTRLTVV.

The genes are TRBV7-3 and TRBJ2-3; either TRBD1 or TRBD2 may fit D (5 bases each). The length of the CDR3 is 16 residues. The germline CDR1 and CDR2 sequences are SGHTA and FQGTGA. Deletions cut 4 bases from V and 2 bases from J, with 16 bases between. The CDR3 loop reads CASSSAGMGVTDTQYF. The CDR3, as DNA: TGTGCCAGCAGCTCGGCCGGGATGGGGGTCACAGATACGCAGTATTTT.

The chain is built from TRBV27 and TRBJ1-2, with D tentatively TRBD1 (6 bases). The CDR3 totals 13 residues. Trimming pared 5 bases from V and 5 bases from J, leaving 12 bases between. Germline values: CDR1 MNHEY, CDR2 SMNVEV (reference sequence). The CDR3 sequence: CASSRTALYGYTF. CDR3 nucleotides: TGTGCCAGCAGTAGGACAGCTCTATATGGCTACACCTTC.

J is TRBJ1-4 and V is TRBV25-1; D gene uncertain. CDR3 length equals 15 residues. V dropped 3 bases and J dropped 7 bases, with 15 bases sitting between them. CDR1 is MGHDK and CDR2 is SYGVNS in the germline V gene. The CDR3 here is CASSEEVGRREKLFF. CDR3 coding DNA: TGTGCCAGCAGTGAGGAGGTCGGGAGACGTGAAAAACTGTTTTTT.

The chain links TRBV11-2 to TRBJ1-5; D remains ambiguous. V dropped 1 base and J dropped 5 bases, with 9 bases sitting between them. The CDR3 covers 14 residues. From germline, CDR1 is SGHAT and CDR2 FQNNGV. This CDR3 reads CASSLGLGDQPQHF. The CDR3 DNA is TGTGCCAGCAGCTTAGGTCTTGGGGATCAGCCCCAGCATTTT. Complete variable domain (other parts from reference TRBV11-2 and TRBJ1-5): EAGVAQSPRYKIIEKRQSVAFWCNPISGHATLYWYQQILGQGPKLLIQFQNNGVVDDSQLPKDRFSAERLKGVDSTLKIQPAKLEDSAVYLCASSLGLGDQPQHFGDGTRLSIL.